The next 23 T cell receptor beta chains were all read from a single sample in a study of human T cells and chemical hapten exposure. TCRdb analysed the RACE reads with MiXCR anew, one entry per CDR3 protein. The repertoire holds approximately 74,000 distinct CDR3 sequences, with around a third as singletons. The time point was: patch test 1, 2 weeks after DPC sensitization. The treatment was: therapeutic diphenylcyclopropenone sensitization with weekly scalp DPC. The input for sequencing was whole blood, taken in connection with sensitization to the hapten diphenylcyclopropenone (DPC). These TCRs come from a man aged 40-49 years with alopecia areata. Some clones in this sample may be carry-over from other donors' samples.

The V call is TRBV28, the J call TRBJ1-5; D is uncertain. There are 17 residues in the CDR3. The germline gives CDR1 MDHEN, CDR2 SYDVKM. The germline V and J ends were trimmed by 2 bases and 4 bases, with 18 bases remaining between them. Written as DNA, the CDR3 is TGTGCCAGCAGTTTAACGACCTCTACTACCTCGAATCAGCCCCAGCATTTT. Translated: CASSLTTSTTSNQPQHF.

The rearrangement links TRBV20-1 to TRBJ2-7; either TRBD1 or TRBD2 may supply D (5 bases each). The germline CDR1 and CDR2 sequences are DFQATT and SNEGSKA (reference sequence). The germline V and J ends were trimmed by 0 bases and 3 bases, with 9 bases remaining between them. The CDR3 loop spans 13 amino acids. The DNA for the CDR3 is TGCAGTGCTAGAGATGGGACGGTCTACGAGCAGTACTTC. Translated: CSARDGTVYEQYF.

V and J are TRBV28 and TRBJ1-5, with D possibly matching TRBD1 (6 bases). Germline V gene sequence: CDR1 MDHEN, CDR2 SYDVKM. V lost 4 bases and J 3 bases, leaving 13 bases between the germline ends. CDR3 size: 15 residues. CDR3 in DNA: TGTGCCAGCAGTTATCCCGGGACAACCAATCAGCCCCAGCATTTT. It encodes CASSYPGTTNQPQHF.

This clonotype was observed a few times. This sequence joins TRBV21-1 and TRBJ2-7; the table's D call of TRBD1 was not tested on the DNA. TRBV21-1 is shown as a pseudogene. CDR3 length: 15 residues. CDR3 DNA: TGTGCCAGCAGCAAAGCAGTTAACAGGGTCTACGAGCAGTACTTC. Protein: CASSKAVNRVYEQYF.

The chain is built from TRBV14 and TRBJ2-2; D call uncertain. Trimming pared 1 base from V and 2 bases from J, leaving 8 bases between. The CDR3 consists of 15 residues. The V gene's germline CDR1 is SGHDN and CDR2 FVKESK. The CDR3 loop reads CASSQVKSNTGELFF. The CDR3 DNA sequence: TGTGCCAGCAGCCAAGTAAAGTCTAACACCGGGGAGCTGTTTTTT.

The sample holds a few counts of this clonotype. The chain is built from TRBV20-1 and TRBJ2-7; D might be TRBD2 (5 bases). The length of the CDR3 is 14 residues. The ends were cut back, 0 bases at V and 0 bases at J, with 9 bases in the middle. CDR1 and CDR2 (germline): DFQATT, SNEGSKA (reference sequence). The CDR3 sequence: CSARDQRSSYEQYF. For the CDR3, the DNA is TGCAGTGCTAGAGATCAGCGGAGCTCCTACGAGCAGTACTTC.

The V gene is TRBV3-1, the J gene TRBJ1-1; possibly TRBD1 for D (6 bases). The ends were cut back, 4 bases at V and 5 bases at J, with 20 bases in the middle. Germline loops: CDR1 LGHDT, CDR2 YNNKEL (reference sequence). This CDR3 has 16 amino acids. This CDR3 reads CASSPRIADSRTEAFF. The DNA for the CDR3 is TGTGCCAGCAGCCCCAGGATTGCGGACAGTCGGACTGAAGCTTTCTTT.

The chain combines TRBV18 with TRBJ1-1; unclear D gene. Germline lookup yields CDR1 KGHSH and CDR2 LQKENI. The CDR3 runs to 14 residues. V lost 3 bases and J lost 2, with 10 bases in between. In DNA form, the CDR3 reads TGTGCCAGCTCACCCATGAGGGATAACACTGAAGCTTTCTTT. Translated, it gives CASSPMRDNTEAFF.

V is TRBV7-2 and J is TRBJ2-3; D remains ambiguous. The CDR3 is made up of 15 amino acids. The ends were cut back, 1 base at V and 0 bases at J, with 8 bases in the middle. CDR1 and CDR2 (germline): SGHTA, FQGNSA. The CDR3 sequence is CASSLGQRSTDTQYF. The CDR3 DNA sequence: TGTGCCAGCAGCTTAGGGCAGCGAAGCACAGATACGCAGTATTTT.

The chain recombines TRBV10-3 with TRBJ1-1, with 8 bases fitting TRBD1. Germline V gene sequence: CDR1 ENHRY, CDR2 SYGVKD. This CDR3 has 12 residues. Trimming at V came to 7 bases and at J to 6 bases, leaving 4 bases not matched to a gene. For the CDR3, the DNA is TGTGCCATCACTACACAGGGGGCTGAAGCTTTCTTT. This encodes CAITTQGAEAFF.

Only a few counts were recorded for this clonotype. The rearrangement links TRBV12-3 or TRBV12-4 to TRBJ2-1, with no clear D. V lost 3 bases, J lost 8 bases, and 8 bases lay in between. The CDR3 runs 12 residues. The CDR3 protein is CASSFGSYEQFF. DNA for the CDR3: TGTGCCAGCAGTTTTGGTAGTTATGAGCAGTTCTTC.

This clonotype has only a few counts. The chain carries TRBV5-1 and TRBJ1-6, with D perhaps TRBD1 (5 bases). CDR3 length equals 12 residues. Germline V gives CDR1 SGHRS, CDR2 YFSETQ. V dropped 7 bases and J dropped 9 bases, with 11 bases sitting between them. Here the CDR3 DNA reads TGCGCCAGCTCCCAGGGATCTTCACCCCTCCACTTT. Encoded protein: CASSQGSSPLHF.

The V and J genes are TRBV20-1 and TRBJ2-1; D is unclear. This CDR3 has 12 amino acids. The V and J ends lost 3 bases and 5 bases respectively, with 8 bases between them. From germline, CDR1 is DFQATT and CDR2 SNEGSKA (reference sequence). The CDR3 loop is CSARGYHNEQFF. DNA of the CDR3: TGCAGTGCTAGGGGGTACCACAATGAGCAGTTCTTC.

The V and J genes are TRBV20-1 and TRBJ1-5; 7 bases agree with TRBD1. From germline, CDR1 is DFQATT and CDR2 SNEGSKA (reference sequence). J lost 7 bases, V lost 0 bases, and 9 bases had no gene match. The CDR3 is 15 residues long. The CDR3 region is CSARDHEQGNQPQHF. As DNA, the CDR3 is TGCAGTGCTAGAGATCACGAACAGGGGAACCAGCCCCAGCATTTT.

This clonotype was observed a handful of times. This sequence joins TRBV2 and TRBJ2-1; 7 bases are shared with TRBD1. Unmatched junction bases numbered 1, after V lost 1 base and J lost 1 base. There are 15 residues in the CDR3. The germline V gene has CDR1 SNHLY and CDR2 FYNNEI. CDR3 DNA: TGTGCCAGCAGTGAAGACAGGGGTTCCTACAATGAGCAGTTCTTC. Protein product: CASSEDRGSYNEQFF.

The J gene is TRBJ2-1, the V gene TRBV20-1; TRBD2 agrees at 11 bases. Germline CDR1 and CDR2: DFQATT and SNEGSKA (reference sequence). The CDR3 contains 17 residues. Unmatched junction bases numbered 10, after V lost 2 bases and J lost 4 bases. In DNA, the CDR3 is TGCAGTGCTAGAAAGCGTCTAGCGGGGGGATCTTACAATGAGCAGTTCTTC. It yields the protein CSARKRLAGGSYNEQFF.

The genes are TRBV28 and TRBJ2-2; 11 nucleotides agree with TRBD2. CDR3 length: 15 residues. Per the germline V gene, CDR1 is MDHEN and CDR2 is SYDVKM. Losses at the gene ends were 7 bases for V and 5 bases for J; bases not matched to a gene: 6. The CDR3: CASIIAGGPTGELFF. Here the CDR3 DNA reads TGTGCCAGCATTATAGCGGGAGGGCCAACCGGGGAGCTGTTTTTT.

This rearrangement joins TRBV20-1 to TRBJ2-7, with D perhaps matching TRBD1 (5 bases). The length of the CDR3 is 14 residues. Trimming shortened V by 1 base and J by 1 base, and 11 bases separated the two germline ends. The germline V gene has CDR1 DFQATT and CDR2 SNEGSKA (reference sequence). The CDR3 loop is CSARADTFSYEQYF. The CDR3 DNA follows: TGCAGTGCTAGAGCGGACACCTTTTCCTACGAGCAGTACTTC.

The J gene is TRBJ1-1, the V gene TRBV27; the match to TRBD1 covers 8 bases. Germline loops: CDR1 MNHEY, CDR2 SMNVEV (reference sequence). The CDR3 is made up of 12 amino acids. V trimming: 9 bases; J trimming: 4 bases; junction bases outside the gene matches: 4. The CDR3 DNA reads TGTGCCAGTTACCAGGGGGCCACTGAAGCTTTCTTT. Translation: CASYQGATEAFF.

Only one count was recorded for this clonotype. The genes are TRBV20-1 and TRBJ2-3; D gene unclear. With 6 bases removed from V and 6 bases from J, the gap between germline ends came to 13 bases. This CDR3 comprises 12 residues. Per germline, CDR1 DFQATT and CDR2 SNEGSKA (reference sequence). CDR3 protein: CSADRVRDTQYF. DNA for the CDR3: TGCAGTGCAGACCGAGTACGTGATACGCAGTATTTT.

This clonotype has more than one count but fewer than ten. The chain links TRBV11-2 to TRBJ2-7, with a tentative D call TRBD2 (6 bases). V lost 0 bases, J lost 6 bases, and 12 bases lay in between. In germline, CDR1 is SGHAT, CDR2 FQNNGV. CDR3 length equals 14 residues. Here the CDR3 DNA reads TGTGCCAGCAGCTTAGATTATAGGGGAGGCGAGCAGTACTTC. It is translated as CASSLDYRGGEQYF. Using reference TRBV11-2 and TRBJ2-7 for the parts outside the CDR3, the full variable domain is EAGVAQSPRYKIIEKRQSVAFWCNPISGHATLYWYQQILGQGPKLLIQFQNNGVVDDSQLPKDRFSAERLKGVDSTLKIQPAKLEDSAVYLCASSLDYRGGEQYFGPGTRLTVT.

The rearrangement joins TRBV7-9 to TRBJ2-7, with 11 bases fitting TRBD1. CDR1 is SEHNR, CDR2 FQNEAQ, per germline (reference sequence). Trimming cost V 0 bases and J 7 bases; bases outside gene matches: 2. The CDR3 runs to 14 residues. DNA for the CDR3: TGTGCCAGCAGCTTAGCTGGGACAGGGGGTGAGCAGTACTTC. It encodes CASSLAGTGGEQYF.

This clonotype was observed a few times. This chain connects TRBV28 to TRBJ1-1, with 9 bases aligning to TRBD1. Trimming removed 7 bases from V and 11 bases from J; junction bases left unmatched: 26. This CDR3 has 18 amino acids. CDR1 and CDR2 (germline): MDHEN, SYDVKM. CDR3 DNA: TGTGCCAGCAATGTTAGGGCCCCCCGTCGGGACAGGGCAGTCTGGGCTTTCTTT. Its translation is CASNVRAPRRDRAVWAFF.